This T cell receptor (beta chain) was identified in a study of shared clonotypes between healthy human individuals. The wider study: Per donor, three plates held CD4 naive cells, three held CD4 memory, two held CD8 naive and one held CD8 memory.

The study drew its donors from healthy HIV-negative adults without recent acute infections or vaccinations. General observations from the study: The genetic and exposure-history diversity represented was limited by few donors. Clonotype sharing among donors likely depends on sequencing depth.

The CDR3 loop spans 13 amino acids. Germline CDR1 SGHAT, CDR2 FQNNGV. The V end was cut by 2 bases, the J end by 4 bases, with 8 bases between. Produced via immunoSEQ multiplex PCR; TCRdb's table is partial and in-frame only. The repertoire has about 1 million clones, 75% of them found once; the top ten carry approximately 1.5%. Comments on this clone: The antigen remains undetermined.

The chain is built from TRBV11-2 and TRBJ1-1; D may be TRBD1 (5 bases). The sequence came from a man between 18 and 35 years old in good health. Sequenced material: memory CD4+ T cells sorted from blood. As for subset: CD45RA-negative fraction. The CDR3 loop reads CASSLRGSTEAFF. The CDR3, as DNA: TGTGCCAGCAGCTTAAGGGGTAGCACTGAAGCTTTCTTT.